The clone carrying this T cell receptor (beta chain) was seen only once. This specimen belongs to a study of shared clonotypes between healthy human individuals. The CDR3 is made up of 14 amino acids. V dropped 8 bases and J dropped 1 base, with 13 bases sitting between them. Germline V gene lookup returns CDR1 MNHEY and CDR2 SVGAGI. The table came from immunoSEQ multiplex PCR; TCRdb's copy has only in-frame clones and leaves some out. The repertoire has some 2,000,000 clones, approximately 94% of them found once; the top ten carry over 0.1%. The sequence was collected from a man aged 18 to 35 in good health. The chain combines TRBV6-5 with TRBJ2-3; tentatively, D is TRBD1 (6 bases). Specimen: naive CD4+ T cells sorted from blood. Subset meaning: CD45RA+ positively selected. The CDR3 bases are TGTGCCAGCTTCAAACAGGGACGCACAGATACGCAGTATTTT. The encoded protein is CASFKQGRTDTQYF.